The rows below give T cell receptor beta chains drawn from one sample of a study of T-cell memory formation after mild COVID-19. TCRdb reprocessed the 5' RACE reads via MiXCR and lists one record per CDR3 protein. In the table there are some 4,000 distinct CDR3 sequences, about 16% of which are singletons. The sample comprised PBMCs or a T cell subset sorted from them (not recorded which). All receptors come from an adult who had mild COVID-19 (a few samples of this study predate the infection). Cell type and time point are not known. Both conserved end residues are part of each CDR3. The order of the fields is J gene, clone size, V gene, D gene, CDR3 DNA, CDR3 protein. D genes are given only for firm matches. A row's size may be missing; if present it is once, few, many or a size class.

TRBJ2-3	medium-sized	TRBV4-2	-	TGTGCCAGCAGCCAAGATTTGGGCCCTCGCCTTCTTCTGTATTTT	CASSQDLGPRLLLYF
TRBJ2-3	medium-sized	TRBV28	-	TGTGCCAGCAGTTTAATCTCTGTCCTCCGGTTGAGGCAGACAAGGGATACGCAGTATTTT	CASSLISVLRLRQTRDTQYF
TRBJ1-4	-	TRBV28	TRBD1	TGTGCCAGCAGTTTTCTAAGACAGGGTAATGAAAAACTGTTTTTT	CASSFLRQGNEKLFF
TRBJ1-1	medium-sized	TRBV5-5	-	TGTGCCAGCAGCTTAGGGCCCCCCGGGGGCACTGAAGCTTTCTTT	CASSLGPPGGTEAFF
TRBJ2-5	medium-sized	TRBV15	-	TGTGCCACCAGCAGAGCGAGGGTAGAAGGGACCCAGTACTTC	CATSRARVEGTQYF
TRBJ2-1	-	TRBV18	TRBD2	TGTGCCAGCTCACCGACTAGCGGGGATGAGCAGTTCTTC	CASSPTSGDEQFF
TRBJ1-1	medium-sized	TRBV7-2	-	TGTGCCAGCAGCCGGCCCCCCCAAACAGGTAGGGGGGTCAACACTGAAGCTTTCTTT	CASSRPPQTGRGVNTEAFF
TRBJ1-1	medium-sized	TRBV6-5	-	TGTGCCAGCAGTTACGCATTAGGCACTGAAGCTTTCTTT	CASSYALGTEAFF
TRBJ1-2	medium-sized	TRBV6-2/TRBV6-3	-	TGTGCCAGCAGTTACGAAGGGCACTATGGCTACACCTTC	CASSYEGHYGYTF
TRBJ2-5	medium-sized	TRBV6-2/TRBV6-3	TRBD1	TGTGCCAGCGGACCGGGACAGATGAAACAAGAGACCCAGTACTTC	CASGPGQMKQETQYF
TRBJ1-1	many	TRBV7-9	-	TGTGCCAGCAGCCCCACAGGGACTGAAGCTTTCTTT	CASSPTGTEAFF
TRBJ2-7	medium-sized	TRBV29-1	TRBD1	TGCAGCGTTGAAGGGGTGAGACAGGGGGATTTTTACGAGCAGTACTTC	CSVEGVRQGDFYEQYF
TRBJ1-1	many	TRBV19	-	TGTGCCAGCGGACCTCAGGGCTTGGTTCTGAAGGCTTTCTTT	CASGPQGLVLKAFF
TRBJ1-2	medium-sized	TRBV4-1	TRBD1	TGCGCCAGCAGCCAAGGAACAGGGGATTATGGCTACACCTTC	CASSQGTGDYGYTF
TRBJ2-7	many	TRBV6-2/TRBV6-3	-	TGTGCCAGCACCCTGGACAGCCCTTCGGGCGAGCAGTACTTC	CASTLDSPSGEQYF
TRBJ2-1	medium-sized	TRBV7-3	-	TGTGCCAGCAGCGCCACCCTGGGCGAGCAGTTCTTC	CASSATLGEQFF
TRBJ2-7	medium-sized	TRBV5-1	-	TGCGCCAGCAGCTTGGGCACGACCTACGAGCAGTACTTC	CASSLGTTYEQYF
TRBJ2-1	-	TRBV5-1	-	TGCGCCAGCAGGGAGGGCGGCTCCTACAATGAGCAGTTCTTC	CASREGGSYNEQFF
TRBJ2-1	-	TRBV5-1	TRBD2	TGCGCCAGCAGCTTGCGACTAGCTCCCAATGAGCAGTTCTTC	CASSLRLAPNEQFF
TRBJ1-2	medium-sized	TRBV27	TRBD1	TGTGCCAGCAGTTTATGGGACAGGGGAAGACCCTATGGCTACACCTTC	CASSLWDRGRPYGYTF
TRBJ2-1	-	TRBV27	-	TGTGCCAGCAGTCCCCGGCCCGCAGTTGAGCAGTTCTTC	CASSPRPAVEQFF
TRBJ2-7	once	TRBV7-8	TRBD1	TGTGCCAGCAGCGTCGGACAGGGTGCCTACGAGCAGTACTTC	CASSVGQGAYEQYF
TRBJ1-4	many	TRBV29-1	-	TGCAGCGTCGCGACAGGCCCTAATGAAAAACTGTTTTTT	CSVATGPNEKLFF
TRBJ1-6	medium-sized	TRBV7-8	TRBD1	TGTGCCAGCAGCTTAACAGGGGGTTCACCCCTCCACTTT	CASSLTGGSPLHF
TRBJ2-5	medium-sized	TRBV2	-	TGTGCCAGCAGTGATTTGGGTGAGATGACCCAGTACTTC	CASSDLGEMTQYF
TRBJ2-7	medium-sized	TRBV4-1	-	TGCGCCAGCAGCCAAGAAGTGTGGGGGGACGACGAGCAGTACTTC	CASSQEVWGDDEQYF
TRBJ2-5	medium-sized	TRBV3-1	-	TGTGCCAGCAGCCAGGGTGGAGAGACCCAAGAGACCCAGTACTTC	CASSQGGETQETQYF
TRBJ2-3	medium-sized	TRBV7-2	-	TGTGCCAGCAGCTGGGGGAGGGGGCGCCCCAGGAATACGCAGTATTTT	CASSWGRGRPRNTQYF
TRBJ2-7	-	TRBV5-1	-	TGCGCCAGCAGTGTCGGAGGTACCTACGAGCAGTACTTC	CASSVGGTYEQYF
TRBJ2-7	-	TRBV4-1	-	TGCGCCAGCAGCCAAGATTGGGGATCCGGAATTCTCGAGCAGTACTTC	CASSQDWGSGILEQYF
TRBJ1-1	medium-sized	TRBV28	-	TGTGCCAGCAGGATCAGGGGAGGGTCAACTGAAGCTTTCTTT	CASRIRGGSTEAFF
TRBJ2-1	medium-sized	TRBV6-5	TRBD2	TGTGCCAGCAGTACAGCGGGGGCGATTAATGAGCAGTTCTTC	CASSTAGAINEQFF
TRBJ2-5	-	TRBV5-1	-	TGCGCCAGCAGCATGATAGTACAAGAGACCCAGTACTTC	CASSMIVQETQYF
TRBJ1-5	many	TRBV6-2/TRBV6-3	TRBD1	TGTGCCAGCAGTTACTCGATGACAGGGACTCAGCCCCAGCATTTT	CASSYSMTGTQPQHF
TRBJ2-6	medium-sized	TRBV4-3	-	TGCGCCAGCAGCCAAGTCCCCCTCCGAAGGTCTGGGGCCAACGTCCTGACTTTC	CASSQVPLRRSGANVLTF
TRBJ1-4	medium-sized	TRBV5-1	-	TGCGCCAGCAGCGTGGCGACAGCTAATGAAAAACTGTTTTTT	CASSVATANEKLFF
TRBJ2-5	-	TRBV2	-	TGTGCCAGCATGGACAGCTCCCCTAGAGAGACCCAGTACTTC	CASMDSSPRETQYF
TRBJ1-2	medium-sized	TRBV7-8	TRBD1	TGTGCCAGCAGCCTCGCCGGGACAGGGCTGTTCTATGGCTACACCTTC	CASSLAGTGLFYGYTF
TRBJ2-5	medium-sized	TRBV7-8	TRBD2	TGTGCCAGCAGCTTAGAAGCGGGGGAAGGGACCCAGTACTTC	CASSLEAGEGTQYF
TRBJ2-6	medium-sized	TRBV5-4	-	TGTGCCAGCAGCTTCGGGCCTGGGGCCAACGTCCTGACTTTC	CASSFGPGANVLTF
TRBJ1-1	-	TRBV5-1	-	TGCGCCAGCAGCTTGGAGATGAACACTGAAGCTTTCTTT	CASSLEMNTEAFF
TRBJ2-2	medium-sized	TRBV5-1	-	TGCGCCAGCAGCCCAGGAATGAACACCGGGGAGCTGTTTTTT	CASSPGMNTGELFF
TRBJ2-7	medium-sized	TRBV20-1	TRBD2	TGCAGTGCTTGGGGGACTAAGGACTACGAGCAGTACTTC	CSAWGTKDYEQYF
TRBJ1-6	medium-sized	TRBV7-3	TRBD1	TGTGCCAGCAGCTGGGGGGACAGGTCACCCCTCCACTTT	CASSWGDRSPLHF
TRBJ2-5	medium-sized	TRBV12-3/TRBV12-4	-	TGTGCCAGCAGTTTAAGGGCGGAAGAGACCCAGTACTTC	CASSLRAEETQYF
TRBJ2-3	medium-sized	TRBV18	-	TGTGCCAGCTCACCCGCTGTTTCAGATAAGCAGTATTTT	CASSPAVSDKQYF
TRBJ1-1	many	TRBV7-2	-	TGTGCCAGCAGCTTCCTGGGCGGGGGCAGAACTGAAGCTTTCTTT	CASSFLGGGRTEAFF
TRBJ2-5	medium-sized	TRBV25-1	-	TGTGCCAGCACCCTGACTAGATCCGGCGAGACCCAGTACTTC	CASTLTRSGETQYF